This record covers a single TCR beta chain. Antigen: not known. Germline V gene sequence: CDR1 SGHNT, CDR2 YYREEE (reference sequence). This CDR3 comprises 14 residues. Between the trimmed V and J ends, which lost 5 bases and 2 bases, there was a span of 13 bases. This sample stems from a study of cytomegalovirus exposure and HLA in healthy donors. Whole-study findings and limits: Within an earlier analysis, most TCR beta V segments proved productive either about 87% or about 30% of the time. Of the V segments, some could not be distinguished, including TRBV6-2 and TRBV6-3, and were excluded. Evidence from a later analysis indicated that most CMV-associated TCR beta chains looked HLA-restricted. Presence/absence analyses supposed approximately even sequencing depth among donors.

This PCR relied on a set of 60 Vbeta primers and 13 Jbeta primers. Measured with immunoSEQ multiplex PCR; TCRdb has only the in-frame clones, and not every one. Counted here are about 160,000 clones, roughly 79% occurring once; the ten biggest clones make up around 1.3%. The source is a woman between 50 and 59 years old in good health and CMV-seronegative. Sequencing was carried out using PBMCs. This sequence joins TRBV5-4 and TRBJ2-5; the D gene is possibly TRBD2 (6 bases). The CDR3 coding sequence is TGTGCCAGCAGTAGCACGGGACTTCAAGAGACCCAGTACTTC. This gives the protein CASSSTGLQETQYF.